This T cell receptor (beta chain) emerged from a study of shared clonotypes between healthy human individuals (TCRdb year 2020). As for the study more broadly: The cohort comprised two women and a few men aged 18 to 49 years. For each donor, CD4 naive and CD4 memory were each run on three plates, CD8 naive on two plates, and CD8 memory on one plate. To estimate repertoire size and how much clonotype sharing occurs between individuals, the study deeply sequenced the blood TCR repertoires of about 5 healthy adults. Different laboratories and diverse techniques were used to prepare libraries and sequence TCR repertoires, to increase sequencing depth and limit assay-specific biases. Between about 0.9 and 10 billion PBMCs per donor were obtained by leukapheresis. What the work shows at the level of the full study, not this receptor alone: Compared with non-shared clonotypes, the clonotypes found in all four sorted-subset donors had higher generation probabilities. Naive subsets generally had larger estimated clonotype richness than memory subsets did. Pairwise subsampling indicated that sequencing depth was expected to affect the degree of clonotype sharing among donors. Roughly 5% of naive CD4, around 4% of naive CD8, 2% to 2.5% of memory CD4, and about 0.4% of memory CD8 clonotypes were shared across several donors. The small number of donors limited the genetic and exposure-history diversity represented. Only blood was sampled, and tissue TCR repertoires likely differ from those in blood. Incomplete sequencing was indicated by rarefaction of sorted-subset datasets, despite the large sequencing depth.

Using the deep immunoSEQ assay, TCR CDR3 regions were amplified from genomic DNA by multiplex PCR. For each cell subset, the extracted genomic DNA was distributed evenly across all wells of several immunoSEQ 96-well plates, and each plate served as one replicate. Each replicate PCR for sorted subsets received about 180 ng genomic DNA, equal to tens of thousands of T cell genomes. Purified libraries were quantified with a Qubit 3.0 fluorometer, sized on a Bioanalyzer 2100, and re-quantified with the KAPA Library Quantification kit. Each immunoSEQ 96-well plate was sequenced on its own single-read 150-cycle Illumina NextSeq 550 flow cell. Per the authors' processing: Because only junctional sequences without quality scores were contained in the immunoSEQ output, filtering matching that applied to full-length reads could not be performed. To assign V/J genes and CDR3, sequences were annotated against IMGT germline references using PyIR, a Python wrapper for IgBLAST v1.9. Reads with weak V/J assignments (E-value above 1e-6), missing CDR3, stop codons, out-of-frame junctions, or ambiguous translated residues were removed. V3J clonotypes were defined by identical inferred V gene, J gene, and CDR3 amino acid sequence. The percentage overlap between two repertoires was calculated by dividing the number of shared unique clonotypes by the size of the smaller repertoire. RTK rarefaction, the Chao1 estimator, and Recon v2.1 estimates of unobserved clonotypes were used to assess repertoire richness. Generation probabilities were computed with OLGA for all TCRbeta clonotypes obtained by the gDNA method from a few donors. This immuneACCESS table, as held by TCRdb, lists in-frame sequences with V and J called but not all clones. Of the missing ones, under half trace to an unresolved V gene in checked studies; the others have no known cause. The V and J calls and the clone size are those of that table, but D and trimming were determined from the DNA. Across this sample there are roughly 2.5 million clones, with around nine tenths seen only once. Roughly 0.14% of the sample goes to the ten largest clones.

About this clone itself: Its antigen is not yet known. No base quality information exists; no much larger clone differs at one position.

The CDR3, from cysteine to phenylalanine, totals 15 residues. Here the CDR3 DNA is all that survives: 45 bases in frame from base 1. From a lookup of the germline V gene (reference sequence), CDR1 and CDR2 are WNHNN and SYGVQD. The V end gives up 4 bases and the J end 2 bases, leaving 5 bases in the junction not matched to a gene. The donors were healthy, HIV-negative adults with no recently reported acute infections or vaccinations. Every donor was a Caucasian adult residing in Nashville, Tennessee, USA. Magnetic negative selection was used to enrich CD4+ T cells, after which naive cells were positively selected on CD45RA and the negative fraction became the memory subset. Blood was collected by leukapheresis, and PBMCs were isolated by Ficoll-Histopaque density gradient centrifugation and then cryopreserved in liquid nitrogen vapor phase. Analytical flow cytometry was used to check the purity and quantity of every magnetically sorted T cell population. From each sorted fraction, genomic DNA was isolated and quantified by UV absorbance on a Nanodrop 2000c.

The TCR was taken from a man younger than 35 in good health. The chain is made from TRBV10-1 and TRBJ2-7, with TRBD2 matching 10 junction bases. The material sequenced was naive CD4+ T cells sorted from blood. The cell subset or site label on this specimen signifies: CD45RA+ positively selected. Here is the DNA: TGCGCCAGCAGTGGCTGGACTAGCGGTGCCTACGAGCAGTACTTC. It specifies CASSGWTSGAYEQYF.